This is a list of T cell receptor beta chains from one sample in a study of CD4 T cells in relation to SARS-CoV-2 and coronaviruses. Their recognized antigens are unknown. Assay used: immunoSEQ multiplex PCR; TCRdb lists only in-frame clones, some missing. The sample gives approximately 18,000 clones, 82% of which show up once; around 31% is in the top ten. Sequenced sample: CD4+ T cells from PBMCs, cultured in vitro. The receptors derive from a human donor in good health. Each CDR3 is given with its conserved first and last residue. The D gene is left open where the match is weak. The size of a clone is reported for some rows only, either as once, few or many, or as a class for expanded clones.

v_gene: TRBV5-4
j_gene: TRBJ1-1
d_gene: -
abundance: -
CDR3aa: CASRWGLGEAFF
CDR3nt: TGTGCCAGCAGGTGGGGACTTGGGGAAGCTTTCTTT

v_gene: TRBV6-5
j_gene: TRBJ2-6
d_gene: -
abundance: -
CDR3aa: CASSYVTGANVLTF
CDR3nt: TGTGCCAGCAGTTACGTAACCGGGGCCAACGTCCTGACTTTC

v_gene: TRBV19
j_gene: TRBJ1-4
d_gene: TRBD1
abundance: -
CDR3aa: CASSPPGQSNEKLFF
CDR3nt: TGTGCCAGTAGTCCCCCGGGACAGAGTAATGAAAAACTGTTTTTT

v_gene: TRBV3-1/TRBV3-2
j_gene: TRBJ2-3
d_gene: -
abundance: -
CDR3aa: CASSHDRLTDTQYF
CDR3nt: TGTGCCAGCAGCCATGATCGTCTCACAGATACGCAGTATTTT

v_gene: TRBV19
j_gene: TRBJ1-1
d_gene: -
abundance: -
CDR3aa: CASSPTRGFEAFF
CDR3nt: TGTGCCAGTAGTCCGACCCGGGGGTTTGAAGCTTTCTTT

v_gene: TRBV19
j_gene: TRBJ2-3
d_gene: -
abundance: -
CDR3aa: CASRIAGQGDTQYF
CDR3nt: TGTGCCAGTAGGATAGCGGGACAGGGAGATACGCAGTATTTT

v_gene: TRBV2
j_gene: TRBJ2-3
d_gene: -
abundance: -
CDR3aa: CASGLAGRYTDTQYF
CDR3nt: TGTGCCAGCGGTCTCGCCGGACGATACACAGATACGCAGTATTTT

v_gene: TRBV4-3
j_gene: TRBJ1-6
d_gene: TRBD1
abundance: -
CDR3aa: CASSQDKGQFNSPLHF
CDR3nt: TGCGCCAGCAGCCAAGACAAGGGACAGTTTAATTCACCCCTCCACTTT

v_gene: TRBV6-2/TRBV6-3
j_gene: TRBJ2-7
d_gene: TRBD2
abundance: -
CDR3aa: CASSSPASGSLVFGSYEQYF
CDR3nt: TGTGCCAGCAGTTCCCCCGCTAGCGGGAGTCTTGTTTTTGGATCCTACGAGCAGTACTTC

v_gene: TRBV7-2
j_gene: TRBJ2-3
d_gene: -
abundance: -
CDR3aa: CASSPGGTDTQYF
CDR3nt: TGTGCCAGCAGCCCTGGTGGGACAGATACGCAGTATTTT

v_gene: TRBV2
j_gene: TRBJ2-1
d_gene: TRBD1
abundance: -
CDR3aa: CASSPDRIDNEQFF
CDR3nt: TGTGCCAGCAGCCCGGACAGGATTGACAATGAGCAGTTCTTC

v_gene: TRBV10-3
j_gene: TRBJ2-3
d_gene: -
abundance: -
CDR3aa: CAIGFESGDTQYF
CDR3nt: TGTGCCATAGGGTTCGAGTCTGGAGATACGCAGTATTTT

v_gene: TRBV12-3/TRBV12-4
j_gene: TRBJ2-2
d_gene: -
abundance: -
CDR3aa: CASSLPRGGELFF
CDR3nt: TGTGCCAGCAGTCTCCCCCGGGGCGGGGAGCTGTTTTTT

v_gene: TRBV6-6
j_gene: TRBJ1-1
d_gene: -
abundance: -
CDR3aa: CASSPRGGRMNTEAFF
CDR3nt: TGTGCCAGCAGTCCTCGGGGAGGCCGGATGAACACTGAAGCTTTCTTT

v_gene: TRBV12-3/TRBV12-4
j_gene: TRBJ2-2
d_gene: -
abundance: few
CDR3aa: CASQRVGHGELFF
CDR3nt: TGTGCCAGCCAGCGGGTCGGTCACGGGGAGCTGTTTTTT

v_gene: TRBV13
j_gene: TRBJ2-7
d_gene: -
abundance: -
CDR3aa: CASSLGAEDSSYEQYF
CDR3nt: TGTGCCAGCAGCTTAGGCGCCGAAGACAGCTCCTACGAGCAGTACTTC

v_gene: TRBV5-1
j_gene: TRBJ1-4
d_gene: -
abundance: -
CDR3aa: CASSGSNEKLFF
CDR3nt: TGCGCCAGCAGCGGGTCTAATGAAAAACTGTTTTTT